This T cell receptor beta chain stems from a study of CD8+ T cells in alopecia areata. As for treatment: oral pan-JAK inhibitor, 5-10 mg twice daily. RNA was isolated and reverse transcribed to cDNA, the sequencing template. This table comes from immunoSEQ multiplex PCR, and its TCRdb copy is limited to in-frame clones, with some not included. The data show 170,000 or so clones, 50% to 70% seen once. V shed 2 bases and J shed 2 bases, with 4 bases lying between them. CDR1 is MNHEY, CDR2 SVGAGI, per germline. The CDR3 spans 13 residues. The chain has TRBV6-5 and TRBJ1-5; no firm D call. Sequencing was performed on CD4+ T cells sorted from blood, taken at week 4, from a patient treated with tofacitinib. This sequence originates from a human donor with alopecia areata. The CDR3 reads CASSYGGNQPQHF. CDR3 nucleotides: TGTGCCAGCAGTTACGGGGGCAATCAGCCCCAGCATTTT.